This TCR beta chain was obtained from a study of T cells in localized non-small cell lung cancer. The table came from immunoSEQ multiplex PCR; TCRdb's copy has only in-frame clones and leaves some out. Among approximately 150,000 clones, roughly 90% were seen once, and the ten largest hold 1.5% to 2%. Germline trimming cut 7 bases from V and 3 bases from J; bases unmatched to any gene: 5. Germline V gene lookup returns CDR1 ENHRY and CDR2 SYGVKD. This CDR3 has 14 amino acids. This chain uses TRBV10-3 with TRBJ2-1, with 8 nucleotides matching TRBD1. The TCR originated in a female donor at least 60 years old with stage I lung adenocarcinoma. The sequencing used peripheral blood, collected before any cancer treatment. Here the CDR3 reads CAIKQGASYNEQFF. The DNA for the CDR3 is TGTGCCATCAAGCAGGGGGCTAGCTACAATGAGCAGTTCTTC.